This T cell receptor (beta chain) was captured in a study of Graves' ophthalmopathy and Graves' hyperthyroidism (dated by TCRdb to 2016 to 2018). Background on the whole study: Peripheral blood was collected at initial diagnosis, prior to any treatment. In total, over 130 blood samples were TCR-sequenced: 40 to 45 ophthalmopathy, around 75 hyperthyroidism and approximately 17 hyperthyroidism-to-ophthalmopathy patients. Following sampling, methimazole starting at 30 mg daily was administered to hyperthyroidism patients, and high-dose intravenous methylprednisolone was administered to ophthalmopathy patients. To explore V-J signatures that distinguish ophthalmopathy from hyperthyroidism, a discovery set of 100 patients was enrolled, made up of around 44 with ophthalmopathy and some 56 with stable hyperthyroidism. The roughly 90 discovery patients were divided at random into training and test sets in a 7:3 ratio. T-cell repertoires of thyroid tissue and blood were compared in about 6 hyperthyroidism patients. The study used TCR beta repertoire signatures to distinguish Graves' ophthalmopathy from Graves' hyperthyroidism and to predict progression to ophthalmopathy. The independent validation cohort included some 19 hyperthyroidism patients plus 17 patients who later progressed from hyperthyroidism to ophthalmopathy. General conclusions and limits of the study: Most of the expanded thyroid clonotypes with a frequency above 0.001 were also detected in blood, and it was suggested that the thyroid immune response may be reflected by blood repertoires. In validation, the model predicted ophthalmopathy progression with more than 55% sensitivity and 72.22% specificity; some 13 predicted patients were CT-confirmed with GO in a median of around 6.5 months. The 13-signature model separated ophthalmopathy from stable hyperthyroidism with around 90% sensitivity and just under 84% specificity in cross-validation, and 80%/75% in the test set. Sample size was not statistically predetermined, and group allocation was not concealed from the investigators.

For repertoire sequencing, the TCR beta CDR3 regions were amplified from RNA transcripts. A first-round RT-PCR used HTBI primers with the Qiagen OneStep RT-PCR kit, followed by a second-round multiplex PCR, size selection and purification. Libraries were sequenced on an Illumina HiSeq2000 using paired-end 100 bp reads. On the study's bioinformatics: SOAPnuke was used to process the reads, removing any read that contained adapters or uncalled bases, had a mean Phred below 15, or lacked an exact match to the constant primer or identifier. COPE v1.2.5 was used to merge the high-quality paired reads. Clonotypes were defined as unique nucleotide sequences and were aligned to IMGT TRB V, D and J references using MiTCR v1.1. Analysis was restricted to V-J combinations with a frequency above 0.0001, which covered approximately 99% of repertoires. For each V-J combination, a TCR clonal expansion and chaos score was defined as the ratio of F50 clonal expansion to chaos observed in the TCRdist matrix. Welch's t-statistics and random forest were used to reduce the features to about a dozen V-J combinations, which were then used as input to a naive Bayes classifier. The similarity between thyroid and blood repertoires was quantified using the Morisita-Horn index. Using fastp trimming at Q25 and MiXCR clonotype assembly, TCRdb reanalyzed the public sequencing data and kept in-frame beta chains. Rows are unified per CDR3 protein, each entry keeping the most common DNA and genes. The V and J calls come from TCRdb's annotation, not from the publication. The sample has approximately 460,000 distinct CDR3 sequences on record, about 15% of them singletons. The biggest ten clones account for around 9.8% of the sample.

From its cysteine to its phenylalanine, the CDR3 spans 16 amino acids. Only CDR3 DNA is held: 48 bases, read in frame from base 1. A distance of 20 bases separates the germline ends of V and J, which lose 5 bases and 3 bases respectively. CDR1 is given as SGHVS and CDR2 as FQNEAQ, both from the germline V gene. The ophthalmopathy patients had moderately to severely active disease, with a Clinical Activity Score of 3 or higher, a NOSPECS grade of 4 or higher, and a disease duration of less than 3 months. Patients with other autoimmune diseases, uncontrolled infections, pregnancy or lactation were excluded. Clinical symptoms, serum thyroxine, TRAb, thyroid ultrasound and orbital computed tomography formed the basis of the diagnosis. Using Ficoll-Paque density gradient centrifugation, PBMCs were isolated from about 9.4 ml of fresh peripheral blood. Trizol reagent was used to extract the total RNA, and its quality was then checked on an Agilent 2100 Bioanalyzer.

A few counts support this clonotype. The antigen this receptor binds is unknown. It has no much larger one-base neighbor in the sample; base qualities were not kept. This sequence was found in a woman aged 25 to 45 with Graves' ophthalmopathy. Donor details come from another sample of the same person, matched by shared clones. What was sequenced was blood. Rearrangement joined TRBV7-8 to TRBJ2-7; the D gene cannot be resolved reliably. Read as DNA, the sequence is TGTGCCAGCAGCCCCATCCGGGCCGGGTGGATCTACGAGCAGTACTTC. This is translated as CASSPIRAGWIYEQYF. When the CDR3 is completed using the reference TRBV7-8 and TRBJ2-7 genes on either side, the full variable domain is GAGVSQSPRYKVAKRGQDVALRCDPISGHVSLFWYQQALGQGPEFLTYFQNEAQLDKSGLPSDRFFAERPEGSVSTLKIQRTQQEDSAVYLCASSPIRAGWIYEQYFGPGTRLTVT.